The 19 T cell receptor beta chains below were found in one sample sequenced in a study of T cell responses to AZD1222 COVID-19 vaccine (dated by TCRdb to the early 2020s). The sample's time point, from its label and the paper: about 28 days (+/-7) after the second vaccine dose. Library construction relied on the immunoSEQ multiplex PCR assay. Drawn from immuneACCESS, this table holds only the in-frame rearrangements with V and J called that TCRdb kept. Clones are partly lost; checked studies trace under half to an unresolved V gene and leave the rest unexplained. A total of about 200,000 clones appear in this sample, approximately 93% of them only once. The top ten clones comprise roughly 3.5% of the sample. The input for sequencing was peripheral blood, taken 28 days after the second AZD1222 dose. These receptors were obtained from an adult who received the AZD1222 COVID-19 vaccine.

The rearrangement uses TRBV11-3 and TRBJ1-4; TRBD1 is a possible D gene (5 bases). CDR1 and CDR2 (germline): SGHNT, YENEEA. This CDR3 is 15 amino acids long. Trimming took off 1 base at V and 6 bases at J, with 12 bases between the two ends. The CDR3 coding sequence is TGTGCCAGCAGCTTAGTGGCAGGGAAACATGAAAAACTGTTTTTT. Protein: CASSLVAGKHEKLFF.

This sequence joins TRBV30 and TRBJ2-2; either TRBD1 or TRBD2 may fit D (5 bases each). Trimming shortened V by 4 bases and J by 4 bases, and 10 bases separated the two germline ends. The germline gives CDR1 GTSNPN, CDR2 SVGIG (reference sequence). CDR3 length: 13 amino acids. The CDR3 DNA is TGTGCCTGGAAACCCGGGGCCACCGGGGAGCTGTTTTTT. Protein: CAWKPGATGELFF.

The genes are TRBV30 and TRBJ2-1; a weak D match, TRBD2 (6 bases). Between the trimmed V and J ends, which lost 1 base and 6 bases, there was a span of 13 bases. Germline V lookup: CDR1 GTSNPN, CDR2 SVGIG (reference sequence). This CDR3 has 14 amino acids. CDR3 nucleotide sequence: TGTGCCTGGAGTGGGGGTAAGGAGGGCAATGAGCAGTTCTTC. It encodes CAWSGGKEGNEQFF.

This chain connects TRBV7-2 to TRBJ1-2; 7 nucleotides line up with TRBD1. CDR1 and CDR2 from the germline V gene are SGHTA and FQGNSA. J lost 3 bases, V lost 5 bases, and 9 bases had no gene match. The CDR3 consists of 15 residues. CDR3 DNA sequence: TGTGCCAGCAGCCGGCTAGGACAGGTCGACTATGGCTACACCTTC. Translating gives CASSRLGQVDYGYTF. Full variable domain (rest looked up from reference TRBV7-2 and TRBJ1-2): GAGVSQSPSNKVTEKGKDVELRCDPISGHTALYWYRQSLGQGLEFLIYFQGNSAPDKSGLPSDRFSAERTGGSVSTLTIQRTQQEDSAVYLCASSRLGQVDYGYTFGSGTRLTVV.

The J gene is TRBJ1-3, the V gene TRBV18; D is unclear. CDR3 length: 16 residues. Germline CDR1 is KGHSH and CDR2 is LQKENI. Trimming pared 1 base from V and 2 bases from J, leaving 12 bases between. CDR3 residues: CASSPRLQNAGNTIYF. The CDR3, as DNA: TGTGCCAGCTCACCACGGCTCCAGAACGCTGGAAACACCATATATTTT.

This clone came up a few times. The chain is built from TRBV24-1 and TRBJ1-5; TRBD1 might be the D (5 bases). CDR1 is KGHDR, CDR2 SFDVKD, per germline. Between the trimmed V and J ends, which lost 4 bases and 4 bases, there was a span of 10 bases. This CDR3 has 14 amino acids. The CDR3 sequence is CATSDGTVNQPQHF. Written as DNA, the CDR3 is TGTGCCACCAGTGACGGGACCGTTAATCAGCCCCAGCATTTT.

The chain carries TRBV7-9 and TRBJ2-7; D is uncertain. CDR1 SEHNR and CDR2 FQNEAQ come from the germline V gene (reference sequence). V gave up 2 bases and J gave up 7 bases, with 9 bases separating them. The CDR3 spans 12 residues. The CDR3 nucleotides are TGTGCCAGCAGCTTAACAACTCCTGAGCAGTACTTC. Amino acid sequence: CASSLTTPEQYF.

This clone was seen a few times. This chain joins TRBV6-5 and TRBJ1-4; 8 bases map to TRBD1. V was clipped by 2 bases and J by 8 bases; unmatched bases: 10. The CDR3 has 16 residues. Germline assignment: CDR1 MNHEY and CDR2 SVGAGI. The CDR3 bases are TGTGCCAGCAGTTACCCTCAGGGGGCGGGAGGGGAAAAACTGTTTTTT. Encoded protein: CASSYPQGAGGEKLFF.

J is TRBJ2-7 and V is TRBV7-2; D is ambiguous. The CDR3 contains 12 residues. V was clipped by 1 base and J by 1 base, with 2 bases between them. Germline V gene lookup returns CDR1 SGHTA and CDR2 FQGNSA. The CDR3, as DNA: TGTGCCAGCAGCTTAGTGTCCTACGAGCAGTACTTC. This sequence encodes CASSLVSYEQYF.

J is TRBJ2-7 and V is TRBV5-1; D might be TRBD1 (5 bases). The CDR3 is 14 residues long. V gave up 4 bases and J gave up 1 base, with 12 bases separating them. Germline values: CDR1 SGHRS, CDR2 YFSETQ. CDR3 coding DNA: TGCGCCAGCAGCCCGACAACAGGATCCTACGAGCAGTACTTC. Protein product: CASSPTTGSYEQYF.

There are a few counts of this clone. The CDR3 sequence: CASSRQGARTGELFF. In nucleotides, the CDR3 is TGTGCCAGCAGCCGTCAGGGGGCGCGGACCGGGGAGCTGTTTTTT. This chain connects TRBV14 to TRBJ2-2; TRBD1 agrees at 8 bases. The CDR3 runs 15 residues. Unmatched junction bases numbered 6, after V lost 4 bases and J lost 5 bases. Germline CDR1 and CDR2: SGHDN and FVKESK.

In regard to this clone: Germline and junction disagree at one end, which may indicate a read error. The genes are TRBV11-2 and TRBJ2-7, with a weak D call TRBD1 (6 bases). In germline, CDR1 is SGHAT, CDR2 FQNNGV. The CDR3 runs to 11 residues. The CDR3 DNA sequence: TGTGCCAGCAGCTCGCCCCTCCGGACAGCCTTC. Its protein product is CASSSPLRTAF. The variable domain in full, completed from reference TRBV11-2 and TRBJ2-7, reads EAGVAQSPRYKIIEKRQSVAFWCNPISGHATLYWYQQILGQGPKLLIQFQNNGVVDDSQLPKDRFSAERLKGVDSTLKIQPAKLEDSAVYLCASSSPLRTAFGPGTRLTVT.

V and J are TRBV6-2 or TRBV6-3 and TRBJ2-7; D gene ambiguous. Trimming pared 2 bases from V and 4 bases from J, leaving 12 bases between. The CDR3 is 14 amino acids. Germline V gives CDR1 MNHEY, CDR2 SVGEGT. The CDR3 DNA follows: TGTGCCAGCAGTTACGTGTCTAGGAATTACGAGCAGTACTTC. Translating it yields CASSYVSRNYEQYF.

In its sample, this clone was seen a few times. CDR3 residues: CASSLPGGYNEQFF. The CDR3, as DNA: TGTGCCAGCAGCCTCCCCGGGGGATACAATGAGCAGTTCTTC. The rearrangement joins TRBV7-9 to TRBJ2-1; D may be TRBD2 (6 bases). The CDR3 length is 14 residues. CDR1 and CDR2 (germline): SEHNR, FQNEAQ (reference sequence). V lost 5 bases and J 4 bases, leaving 12 bases between the germline ends. Using reference TRBV7-9 and TRBJ2-1 for the parts outside the CDR3, the full variable domain is DTGVSQNPRHKITKRGQNVTFRCDPISEHNRLYWYRQTLGQGPEFLTYFQNEAQLEKSRLLSDRFSAERPKGSFSTLEIQRTEQGDSAMYLCASSLPGGYNEQFFGPGTRLTVL.

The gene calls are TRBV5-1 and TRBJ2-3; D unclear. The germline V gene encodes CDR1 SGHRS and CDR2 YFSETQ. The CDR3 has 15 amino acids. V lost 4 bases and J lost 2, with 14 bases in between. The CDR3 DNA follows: TGCGCCAGCAGCGTCAATCCCTCTTTCACAGATACGCAGTATTTT. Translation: CASSVNPSFTDTQYF.

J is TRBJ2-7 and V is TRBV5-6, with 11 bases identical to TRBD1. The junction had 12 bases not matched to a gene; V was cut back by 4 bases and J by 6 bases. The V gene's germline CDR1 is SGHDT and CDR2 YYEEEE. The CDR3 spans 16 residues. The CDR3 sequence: CASSRPGQGVGGEQYF. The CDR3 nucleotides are TGTGCCAGCAGCCGGCCGGGACAGGGGGTAGGAGGCGAGCAGTACTTC.

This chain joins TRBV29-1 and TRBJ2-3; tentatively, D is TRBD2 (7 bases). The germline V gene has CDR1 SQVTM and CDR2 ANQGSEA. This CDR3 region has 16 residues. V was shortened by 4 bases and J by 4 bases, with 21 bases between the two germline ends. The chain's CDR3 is CSVGGGPIKRADTQYF. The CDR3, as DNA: TGCAGCGTTGGGGGGGGGCCCATAAAGAGGGCAGATACGCAGTATTTT.

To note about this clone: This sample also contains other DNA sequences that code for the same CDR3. Here the CDR3 reads CASSQGNYGYTF. The CDR3 bases are TGTGCCAGCAGTCAGGGAAACTATGGCTACACCTTC. The chain has TRBV6-5 and TRBJ1-2, with a possible D match to TRBD1 (5 bases). From germline, CDR1 is MNHEY and CDR2 SVGAGI. The CDR3 spans 12 residues. V shed 5 bases and J shed 2 bases, with 6 bases lying between them.

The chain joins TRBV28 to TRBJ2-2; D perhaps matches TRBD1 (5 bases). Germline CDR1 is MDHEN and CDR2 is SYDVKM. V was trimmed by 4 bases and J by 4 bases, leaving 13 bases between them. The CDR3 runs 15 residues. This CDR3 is CASSSRDRSTGELFF. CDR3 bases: TGTGCCAGCAGTTCACGAGACAGAAGCACCGGGGAGCTGTTTTTT.